One and the same sample provided the 7 T cell receptor beta chains below, sequenced in a study of cytomegalovirus exposure and HLA in healthy donors. Vbeta (60) and Jbeta (13) primers were used in the PCR. Only in-frame clones appear in the TCRdb table, and some are missing; sequencing was by immunoSEQ multiplex PCR. The table lists about 70,000 clones, with 2.4% in the top ten. Sequenced input: PBMCs. The receptors stem from a female donor in good health and CMV-seropositive.

This chain links TRBV7-9 with TRBJ2-1, with D perhaps matching TRBD2 (5 bases). The germline V gene has CDR1 SEHNR and CDR2 FQNEAQ (reference sequence). V lost 1 base and J lost 7, with 17 bases in between. The CDR3 has 16 amino acids. The CDR3 DNA reads TGTGCCAGCAGCTTAGTTGCGGCTCTCGGGGATAATGAGCAGTTCTTC. Translated: CASSLVAALGDNEQFF.

The chain joins TRBV28 to TRBJ1-5; D gene uncertain. Per the germline V gene, CDR1 is MDHEN and CDR2 is SYDVKM. The CDR3 totals 14 residues. The germline V and J ends were trimmed by 5 bases and 2 bases, with 10 bases remaining between them. CDR3 sequence: CASSISVGNQPQHF. The CDR3 nucleotides read TGTGCCAGCAGTATCTCAGTGGGCAATCAGCCCCAGCATTTT.

A word on this clone: Compared with germline, one end of the junction differs, possibly owing to a read error. Additional DNA sequences in this sample encode the identical CDR3. The chain couples TRBV14 to TRBJ1-6; D perhaps matches TRBD1 (5 bases). Germline V gene sequence: CDR1 SGHDN, CDR2 FVKESK. The CDR3 runs to 14 residues. This CDR3 is CASSQAAGYSPLHF. The CDR3, as DNA: TGTGCCAGCAGCCAAGCGGCAGGGTACTCACCCCTACACTTT. The full variable domain, rest sourced from reference TRBV14 and TRBJ1-6, is EAGVTQFPSHSVIEKGQTVTLRCDPISGHDNLYWYRRVMGKEIKFLLHFVKESKQDESGMPNNRFLAERTGGTYSTLKVQPAELEDSGVYFCASSQAAGYSPLHFGNGTRLTVT.

The rearrangement joins TRBV6-5 to TRBJ1-2; the D is unclear. The germline V gene has CDR1 MNHEY and CDR2 SVGAGI. Between the trimmed V and J ends, which lost 6 bases and 5 bases, there was a span of 13 bases. The CDR3 consists of 13 residues. The CDR3 here is CASRILRGYGYTF. The CDR3 bases are TGTGCCAGCAGGATTTTACGGGGATATGGCTACACCTTC.

The V call is TRBV30, the J call TRBJ1-1; a weak D match, TRBD1 (5 bases). Germline CDR1 reads GTSNPN; CDR2 reads SVGIG (reference sequence). This CDR3 region has 13 residues. V was cut by 4 bases and J by 1 base, with 10 bases left in between. The CDR3 sequence is CAWTRQSNTEAFF. The DNA for the CDR3 is TGTGCCTGGACCAGACAGTCGAACACTGAAGCTTTCTTT.

The chain is built from TRBV28 and TRBJ1-1; weak D call: TRBD1 (6 bases). V lost 4 bases, J lost 4 bases, and 10 bases lay in between. CDR3 length: 13 residues. Germline V lookup: CDR1 MDHEN, CDR2 SYDVKM. The DNA of the CDR3 is TGTGCCAGCAGTTCTCAGGGGCGCACTGAAGCTTTCTTT. Amino acids: CASSSQGRTEAFF.

This CDR3 is CASRKTATLGTEAFF. Here the CDR3 DNA reads TGTGCCAGCAGAAAGACAGCCACCCTAGGGACTGAAGCTTTCTTT. The chain combines TRBV6-5 with TRBJ1-1, with D tentatively TRBD1 (5 bases). V was trimmed by 6 bases and J by 5 bases, leaving 19 bases between them. CDR3 length equals 15 residues. CDR1 MNHEY and CDR2 SVGAGI come from the germline V gene.